The present entry profiles one T cell receptor (beta chain) with its context. The sample originates from a study of OX40 agonist ivuxolimab in advanced cancers. V lost 6 bases to trimming and J lost 2 bases; unmatched junction nucleotides: 5. The CDR3 runs 14 residues. Per germline, CDR1 MNHEY and CDR2 SVGAGI. Assay used: immunoSEQ multiplex PCR; TCRdb lists only in-frame clones, some missing. This sample has some 74,000 clones, with 85% to 90% found just once. This receptor was obtained from an adult with an advanced solid tumor such as melanoma, head and neck, liver or kidney cancer. The V and J genes are TRBV6-5 and TRBJ1-2, with TRBD1 matching 8 bases. Sequencing used CD4+ or CD8+ T cells sorted from blood, obtained in a trial of the OX40 agonist ivuxolimab. CDR3 residues: CASRDRVANYGYTF. DNA of the CDR3: TGTGCCAGCAGGGACAGGGTTGCGAACTATGGCTACACCTTC.